The entry below gives a single T cell receptor (beta chain) sequence along with its context. This clonotype was observed a handful of times. Its binding antigen is unknown. Base qualities are not provided; no much larger clone lies one nucleotide away. The treatment or condition label, read with the paper, signifies: allogeneic hematopoietic cell transplantation with graft depleted of TCRalphabeta T cells and CD19 B cells. The transplant recipients were children given TCRalphabeta/CD19-depleted allogeneic hematopoietic cell grafts. This record belongs to a study of T-cell reconstitution after alpha-beta-depleted transplantation in children listed by TCRdb under 2016. Regarding the research as a whole: The study quantitatively tracked T-cell immune reconstitution after TCRalphabeta/CD19-depleted allogeneic hematopoietic cell transplantation in children using TCR repertoire profiling. Summary of the overall study and its limitations: In some patients, the high TCRbeta diversity seen at day 60 was put down to recipient T cells and intrathymic progenitors that had survived conditioning. Over subsequent months, a decline in hyperexpanded clone frequencies was noted, and after one year, T-cell counts and TCRbeta diversity were mostly ascribed to newly produced T cells. The apparently early alphabetaT-cell count recovery about two months after transplant was reportedly dependent on only several hundred rapidly expanded clones derived from non-depleted graft cells.

Library method: PCR. TCRdb records Illumina HiSeq 2500 as the sequencer. TCR library preparation used molecular barcoding, with unique molecular identifiers applied to normalize quantification of the TCRbeta repertoire. Using fastp trimming at Q25 and MiXCR clonotype assembly, TCRdb reanalyzed the public sequencing data and kept in-frame beta chains. Entries are consolidated by CDR3 protein sequence, retaining the most common genes and DNA. For this sample there are 700,000 to 950,000 distinct CDR3 sequences; under 20% appear just once. The ten largest clones capture 5% of the sample. The CDR3 runs 13 amino acids, cysteine and phenylalanine included. CDR3 DNA only is kept here, 39 bases in frame from base 1. Taken from the germline V gene (reference sequence), the CDR1 and CDR2 loops are DFQATT and SNEGSKA. The germline ends are 8 bases apart after V is trimmed by 3 bases and J by 0 bases.

This chain is built from TRBV20-1 and TRBJ1-1; the D gene identity is not certain. The receptor comes from a male patient between 10 and 17 years old who had a stem cell transplant for acute lymphoblastic leukemia, so the T cells may come from the graft donor. Material: PBMCs, mostly from graft donor cells, obtained 360 days after TCRalphabeta/CD19-depleted stem cell transplant. The CDR3 has the sequence CSASRQLNTEAFF. The DNA sequence reads TGCAGTGCTAGTAGGCAGCTGAACACTGAAGCTTTCTTT.